The rows below give T cell receptor beta chains drawn from one sample of a study of identical twins. MiXCR was run by TCRdb on the 5' RACE reads, yielding one entry per CDR3 protein. The sample holds 650,000 to 750,000 distinct CDR3 sequences, less than 25% seen once. This same sample was also part of a study on T cells expressing NK-cell markers.

Sequenced: PBMCs. These receptors were obtained from a woman aged 18-29 years in good health. The CDR3 runs from the conserved cysteine through the conserved F or W. The D gene is left open where the match is weak. Clone size is stated in some rows and not others, as once, few, many or a class when expanded.

d_call	v_call	clone_size	j_call	cdr3_aa	cdr3_nt
TRBD1	TRBV12-3/TRBV12-4	.	TRBJ2-7	CASTKAGTGALEQYF	TGTGCCAGCACCAAAGCCGGGACAGGGGCGTTGGAGCAGTACTTC
.	TRBV7-4	.	TRBJ2-4	CASSLVWNVDIQYF	TGTGCCAGCAGCTTAGTATGGAACGTGGACATTCAGTACTTC
TRBD2	TRBV20-1	.	TRBJ2-1	CSAPLAGSSYNEQFF	TGCAGTGCTCCCTTAGCGGGCAGCTCCTACAATGAGCAGTTCTTC
.	TRBV28	few	TRBJ2-7	CASIRYGTYEQYF	TGTGCCAGCATTCGATACGGTACCTACGAGCAGTACTTC
TRBD2	TRBV5-1	few	TRBJ2-3	CASSLRGGIDTQYF	TGCGCCAGCAGCTTACGGGGGGGCATAGATACGCAGTATTTT
.	TRBV29-1	.	TRBJ1-2	CSSPLSCYTF	TGCAGCTCCCCACTGTCTTGCTACACCTTC
TRBD2	TRBV5-8	once	TRBJ2-3	CATPKRQAGGSGTQYF	TGTGCCACCCCAAAACGACAAGCGGGGGGATCAGGGACGCAGTATTTT
TRBD2	TRBV27	few	TRBJ2-1	CASSFVGGGGDEQFF	TGTGCCAGTTCCTTCGTTGGCGGGGGGGGCGATGAGCAGTTCTTC
TRBD2	TRBV20-1	few	TRBJ2-3	CSARKGLAGDTQYF	TGCAGTGCTAGAAAGGGACTAGCAGGAGATACGCAGTATTTT
.	TRBV3-1	.	TRBJ2-5	CASSQDNVETQYF	TGTGCCAGCAGCCAAGATAACGTGGAGACCCAGTACTTC
.	TRBV6-5	few	TRBJ2-3	CASSYSARATDTQYF	TGTGCCAGCAGTTACTCCGCTCGGGCCACAGATACGCAGTATTTT
TRBD2	TRBV9	many	TRBJ2-1	CASSPFSGRARDEQFF	TGTGCCAGCAGCCCTTTTAGCGGGAGGGCCAGGGATGAGCAGTTCTTC
.	TRBV20-1	.	TRBJ2-1	CSASAASASSYNEQFF	TGCAGTGCTAGCGCGGCTAGCGCGAGCTCCTACAATGAGCAGTTCTTC